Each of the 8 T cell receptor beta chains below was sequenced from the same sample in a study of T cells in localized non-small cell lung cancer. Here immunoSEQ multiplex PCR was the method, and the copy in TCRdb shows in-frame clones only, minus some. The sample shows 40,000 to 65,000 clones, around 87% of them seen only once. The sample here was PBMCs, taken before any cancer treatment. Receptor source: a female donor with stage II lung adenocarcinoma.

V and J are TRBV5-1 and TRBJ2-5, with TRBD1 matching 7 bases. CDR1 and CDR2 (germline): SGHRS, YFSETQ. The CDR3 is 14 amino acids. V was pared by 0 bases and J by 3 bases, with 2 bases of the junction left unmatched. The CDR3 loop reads CASSLGGQKETQYF. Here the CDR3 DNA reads TGCGCCAGCAGCTTGGGGGGACAGAAAGAGACCCAGTACTTC. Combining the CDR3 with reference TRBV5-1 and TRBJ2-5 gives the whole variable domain KAGVTQTPRYLIKTRGQQVTLSCSPISGHRSVSWYQQTPGQGLQFLFEYFSETQRNKGNFPGRFSGRQFSNSRSEMNVSTLELGDSALYLCASSLGGQKETQYFGPGTRLLVL.

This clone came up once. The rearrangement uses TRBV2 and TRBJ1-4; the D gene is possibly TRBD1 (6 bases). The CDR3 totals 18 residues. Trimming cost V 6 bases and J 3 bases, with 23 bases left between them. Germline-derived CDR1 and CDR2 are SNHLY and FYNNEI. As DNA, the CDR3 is TGTGCCAGCAGACCGCGGGACACCTACAATGGTCCTAATGAAAAACTGTTTTTT. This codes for CASRPRDTYNGPNEKLFF.

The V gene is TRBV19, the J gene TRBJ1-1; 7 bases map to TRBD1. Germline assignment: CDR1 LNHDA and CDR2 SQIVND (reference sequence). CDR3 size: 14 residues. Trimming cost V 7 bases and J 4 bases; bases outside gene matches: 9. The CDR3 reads CASTQQGMVTEAFF. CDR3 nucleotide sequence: TGTGCCAGTACCCAACAGGGGATGGTCACTGAAGCTTTCTTT.

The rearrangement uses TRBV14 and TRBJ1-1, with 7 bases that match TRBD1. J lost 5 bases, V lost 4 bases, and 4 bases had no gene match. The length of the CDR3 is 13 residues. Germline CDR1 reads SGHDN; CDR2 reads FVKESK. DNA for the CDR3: TGTGCCAGCAGCCGCAACAGGGGAACTGAAGCTTTCTTT. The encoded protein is CASSRNRGTEAFF.

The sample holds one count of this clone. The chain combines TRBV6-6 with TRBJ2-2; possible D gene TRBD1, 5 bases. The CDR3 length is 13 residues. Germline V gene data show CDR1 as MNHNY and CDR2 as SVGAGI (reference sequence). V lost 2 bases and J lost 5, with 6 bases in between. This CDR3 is CASSYPGTGELFF. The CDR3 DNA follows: TGTGCCAGCAGTTACCCAGGGACCGGGGAGCTGTTTTTT.

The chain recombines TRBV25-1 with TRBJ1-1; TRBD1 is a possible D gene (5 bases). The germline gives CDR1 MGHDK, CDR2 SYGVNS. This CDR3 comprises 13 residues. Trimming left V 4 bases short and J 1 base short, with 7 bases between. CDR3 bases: TGTGCCAGCAGTGTGGGGGGGAACACTGAAGCTTTCTTT. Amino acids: CASSVGGNTEAFF.

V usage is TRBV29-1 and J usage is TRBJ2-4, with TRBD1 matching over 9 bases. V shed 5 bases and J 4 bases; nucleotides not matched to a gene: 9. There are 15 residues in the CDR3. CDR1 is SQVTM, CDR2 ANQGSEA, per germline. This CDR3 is CSVRQGEVKKNIQYF. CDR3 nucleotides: TGCAGCGTTAGACAGGGGGAAGTGAAGAAAAACATTCAGTACTTC.

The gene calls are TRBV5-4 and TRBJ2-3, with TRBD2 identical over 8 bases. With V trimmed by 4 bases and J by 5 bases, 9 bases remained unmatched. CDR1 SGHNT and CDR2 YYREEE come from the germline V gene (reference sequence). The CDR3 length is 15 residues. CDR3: CASSPRGGPRDTQYF. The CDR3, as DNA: TGTGCCAGCAGCCCCCGCGGGGGGCCGAGAGATACGCAGTATTTT.